The source of this T cell receptor (beta chain) is a study of identical twins. This clonotype has more than one count but fewer than ten. Antigen: not known. Sequence at one end of the junction differs from germline and may be a read error. Overall study results and limits: The conclusions drew on cross-sectional statistical analysis instead of tracking the same donors.

This CDR3 is built from 12 residues. CDR1 SGHAT and CDR2 FQNNGV come from the germline V gene. One entry per CDR3 protein results from TCRdb running MiXCR on the 5' RACE reads. The repertoire holds a few hundred thousand distinct CDR3 sequences, with 8% to 11% as singletons. This receptor was obtained from a man aged 45-65 years in good health. The gene calls are TRBV11-2 and TRBJ1-2, with D unresolved. Sequenced material: memory T cells sorted from blood. CDR3 bases: TGTGCCAGCAGCGCAGACAACTCTGGCTACACCTTC. This sequence encodes CASSADNSGYTF.